These 18 T cell receptor beta chains were all obtained from the same sample, sequenced in a study of blood T cells in healthy people across ages. A second PCR of roughly 7 to 11 cycles used a sample-barcoded 5' primer and a J-beta primer mix. TCRdb re-called the 5' RACE reads through MiXCR, storing one row per CDR3 protein. This sample has more than 500,000 distinct CDR3 sequences, with about a quarter found just once. This same sample was also taken into another study, of T cells of mothers and their children.

Sequencing input: blood. Every receptor here comes from a boy between 2 and 10 years old in good health.

The chain recombines TRBV11-2 with TRBJ2-7; tentatively, D is TRBD1 (6 bases). CDR1 SGHAT and CDR2 FQNNGV come from the germline V gene. Trimming took 4 bases from V and 2 from J, leaving 12 bases between them. The CDR3 has 14 amino acids. CDR3 coding DNA: TGTGCCAGCAGCTCCAGGGGTCAAGCCTACGAGCAGTACTTC. Amino acids: CASSSRGQAYEQYF.

This clonotype was detected only a few times. The rearrangement uses TRBV20-1 and TRBJ2-6; TRBD1 matches at 11 bases. This CDR3 is built from 19 residues. V shed 0 bases and J 1 base; nucleotides not matched to a gene: 8. Germline V gene sequence: CDR1 DFQATT, CDR2 SNEGSKA (reference sequence). The CDR3 loop reads CSARDGIRDRGSGANVLTF. DNA of the CDR3: TGCAGTGCTAGAGATGGGATCCGGGACAGGGGGTCTGGGGCCAACGTCCTGACTTTC.

The sample holds a few counts of this clonotype. V gene TRBV29-1 combines with J gene TRBJ1-1; D not certain. The germline CDR1 and CDR2 sequences are SQVTM and ANQGSEA. This CDR3 is built from 13 residues. V lost 6 bases, J lost 3 bases, and 14 bases lay in between. The CDR3 region is CSVTVRKDTEAFF. The CDR3 DNA follows: TGCAGCGTGACCGTAAGAAAGGACACTGAAGCTTTCTTT.

The rearrangement joins TRBV20-1 to TRBJ2-7, with 11 bases that match TRBD2. Germline trimming cut 3 bases from V and 3 bases from J; bases unmatched to any gene: 7. Germline CDR1 reads DFQATT; CDR2 reads SNEGSKA (reference sequence). The CDR3 covers 15 residues. CDR3 bases: TGCAGTGCTAGGACCCCTCTAGCGGGGGGCTACGAGCAGTACTTC. Protein sequence: CSARTPLAGGYEQYF.

This clonotype was picked up a small number of times. The DNA of the CDR3 is TGCAGTGCTAGAGCCGGAGGGTTGAACACTGAAGCTTTCTTT. It codes for CSARAGGLNTEAFF. The J gene is TRBJ1-1, the V gene TRBV20-1; no clear D. This CDR3 has 14 residues. Germline CDR1 DFQATT, CDR2 SNEGSKA (reference sequence). V dropped 1 base and J dropped 0 bases, with 9 bases sitting between them.

This clonotype was recorded a few times. This chain joins TRBV7-8 and TRBJ1-6; D is uncertain. Germline V lookup: CDR1 SGHVS, CDR2 FQNEAQ. The CDR3 covers 16 residues. V was shortened by 0 bases and J by 6 bases, with 12 bases between the two germline ends. In DNA, the CDR3 is TGTGCCAGCAGCTTAGCGGGGAAAGGTGCTAATTCACCCCTCCACTTT. Its translation: CASSLAGKGANSPLHF.

This clonotype was detected only a few times. This chain connects TRBV9 to TRBJ2-5, with 8 bases lining up with TRBD2. The trim removed 3 bases at V and 5 bases at J, leaving 6 bases unmatched. This CDR3 is 14 amino acids long. CDR1 is SGDLS, CDR2 YYNGEE, per germline. The DNA for the CDR3 is TGTGCCAGCAGCGGCCGAAAGCGGGGGGAGACCCAGTACTTC. This gives the protein CASSGRKRGETQYF.

The CDR3 region is CASSQNRDTGSYEQYF. The CDR3 DNA sequence: TGTGCCAGCAGCCAGAACCGGGACACCGGCTCCTACGAGCAGTACTTC. This sequence joins TRBV9 and TRBJ2-7; D may be TRBD1 (6 bases). V was trimmed by 4 bases and J by 0 bases, leaving 17 bases between them. The CDR3 contains 16 residues. The germline gives CDR1 SGDLS, CDR2 YYNGEE.

This clonotype was seen at least ten times. V and J are TRBV12-3 or TRBV12-4 and TRBJ2-2; D ambiguous. V gave up 5 bases and J gave up 5 bases, with 9 bases separating them. The CDR3 extends over 13 amino acids. The CDR3 DNA reads as TGTGCCAGCAGTCACGCATATACCGGGGAGCTGTTTTTT. Protein: CASSHAYTGELFF.

This clonotype was seen more than once but under ten times. The chain is built from TRBV9 and TRBJ2-5; a possible D gene is TRBD2 (6 bases). The J call may be in error: the DNA end matches TRBJ2-1 better. Germline V gene lookup returns CDR1 SGDLS and CDR2 YYNGEE. The CDR3 contains 17 residues. The CDR3 DNA follows: TGTGCCAGCAGCGCAATCCGGGGACTTACACTGGTGAATGAGCAGTTCTTC. Amino acids: CASSAIRGLTLVNEQFF.

Points on this clonotype: A junction end diverges from the germline sequence, so it may reflect a read error. V usage is TRBV10-3 and J usage is TRBJ2-2; TRBD1 is a possible D gene (6 bases). CDR3 length: 16 amino acids. CDR1 and CDR2 (germline): ENHRY, SYGVKD. The CDR3 DNA follows: TGTGCCATCAGTGAGTTCCAGGGGACGAACATCGGGGAGCTGTTTTTT. Translating gives CAISEFQGTNIGELFF.

The chain joins TRBV12-3 or TRBV12-4 to TRBJ2-1, with D unresolved. Trimming removed 7 bases from V and 6 bases from J, with 16 bases in between. CDR3 length: 14 residues. As DNA, the CDR3 is TGTGCCAGCATGGTAGCTCTAGGGTCCAATGAGCAGTTCTTC. This codes for CASMVALGSNEQFF.

V and J are TRBV12-3 or TRBV12-4 and TRBJ1-4; possibly TRBD1 for D (5 bases). CDR3 length: 15 residues. Between the trimmed V and J ends, which lost 5 bases and 3 bases, there was a span of 13 bases. In DNA form, the CDR3 reads TGTGCCAGCAGTAATCAGGGTCGGGCTAATGAAAAACTGTTTTTT. Its translation: CASSNQGRANEKLFF.

There are a few counts of this clonotype. The gene calls are TRBV7-9 and TRBJ1-4; D is uncertain. From germline, CDR1 is SEHNR and CDR2 FQNEAQ (reference sequence). The CDR3 length is 14 residues. V dropped 4 bases and J dropped 5 bases, with 11 bases sitting between them. The CDR3 loop is CASSSRALNEKLFF. In DNA form, the CDR3 reads TGTGCCAGCAGCTCTCGGGCGCTAAATGAAAAACTGTTTTTT. The full variable domain, rest sourced from reference TRBV7-9 and TRBJ1-4, is DTGVSQNPRHKITKRGQNVTFRCDPISEHNRLYWYRQTLGQGPEFLTYFQNEAQLEKSRLLSDRFSAERPKGSFSTLEIQRTEQGDSAMYLCASSSRALNEKLFFGSGTQLSVL.

In this sample, this clonotype turned up a few times. The chain joins TRBV20-1 to TRBJ2-7; the D gene is possibly TRBD2 (5 bases). CDR3 length equals 13 residues. The germline gives CDR1 DFQATT, CDR2 SNEGSKA (reference sequence). Between the trimmed V and J ends, which lost 6 bases and 1 base, there was a span of 13 bases. The CDR3 region is CSAEDGTSYEQYF. The CDR3 bases are TGCAGTGCGGAGGATGGCACATCCTACGAGCAGTACTTC.

This clonotype turned up a few times. This chain uses TRBV6-5 with TRBJ2-5; D is perhaps TRBD2 (5 bases). V was clipped by 6 bases and J by 2 bases, with 13 bases between them. Germline CDR1 MNHEY, CDR2 SVGAGI. This CDR3 spans 14 amino acids. CDR3 nucleotide sequence: TGTGCCAGCAGCTTATTCAGCGGTCAAGAGACCCAGTACTTC. This codes for CASSLFSGQETQYF.

V and J are TRBV20-1 and TRBJ1-2; 7 bases agree with TRBD1. Germline-derived CDR1 and CDR2 are DFQATT and SNEGSKA (reference sequence). The CDR3 loop spans 13 amino acids. Trimming cost V 6 bases and J 0 bases; bases outside gene matches: 4. CDR3 in amino acids: CSAPGQTNYGYTF. The CDR3, as DNA: TGCAGTGCGCCGGGACAGACTAACTATGGCTACACCTTC.

For this clonotype: The junction departs from the called germline gene at one end, perhaps through a read error. The rearrangement joins TRBV5-1 to TRBJ2-3; 9 nucleotides agree with TRBD2. This CDR3 comprises 15 residues. CDR1 is SGHRS and CDR2 is YFSETQ in the germline V gene. The CDR3 loop reads CASSASGDRTDTRYF. In DNA, the CDR3 is TGCGCCAGCAGCGCTAGCGGGGATCGCACAGATACGCGGTATTTT.